Following are 15 T cell receptor beta chains from one sample sequenced in a study of shared clonotypes between healthy human individuals. Sequencing was performed with immunoSEQ multiplex PCR; in TCRdb, only in-frame clones are kept and a portion is missing. Of about 670,000 clones detected, 60% to 80% appear once; the ten largest clones hold approximately 2%. Specimen: memory CD4+ T cells sorted from blood. Subset here: CD45RA-negative fraction. The source of these receptors is a woman in her 30s in good health.

This rearrangement joins TRBV5-1 to TRBJ2-3; 10 nucleotides align to TRBD1. This CDR3 has 15 residues. The germline V gene encodes CDR1 SGHRS and CDR2 YFSETQ. With 4 bases clipped from V and 2 bases from J, the junction kept 4 bases outside the gene matches. In DNA, the CDR3 is TGCGCCAGCAGCGCGGGACAGGGGTCCACAGATACGCAGTATTTT. Translation: CASSAGQGSTDTQYF.

This chain uses TRBV18 with TRBJ1-2, with D possibly matching TRBD1 (6 bases). The CDR3 is made up of 14 amino acids. V was clipped by 2 bases and J by 6 bases, with 13 bases between them. Per the germline V gene, CDR1 is KGHSH and CDR2 is LQKENI. The CDR3, as DNA: TGTGCCAGCTCACCAAGAGGGGACACCAATGGCTACACCTTC. It translates to CASSPRGDTNGYTF.

The rearrangement links TRBV18 to TRBJ1-3, with D unclear. V was shortened by 5 bases and J by 0 bases, with 11 bases between the two germline ends. Germline V CDR1 and CDR2: KGHSH, LQKENI. This CDR3 is 15 amino acids long. The CDR3 nucleotides read TGTGCCAGCTCATCAGACGGCTCCTCTGGAAACACCATATATTTT. This codes for CASSSDGSSGNTIYF.

The chain has TRBV7-2 and TRBJ2-3; the match to TRBD2 covers 10 bases. Unmatched junction bases numbered 6, after V lost 1 base and J lost 8 bases. This CDR3 has 15 amino acids. CDR1 is SGHTA and CDR2 is FQGNSA in the germline V gene. In nucleotides, the CDR3 is TGTGCCAGCAGCTTAGGGTCTAGCGGGAGCGTTACGCAGTATTTT. As protein: CASSLGSSGSVTQYF.

The J gene is TRBJ2-1, the V gene TRBV11-2; D ambiguous. Per the germline V gene, CDR1 is SGHAT and CDR2 is FQNNGV. The ends were cut back, 1 base at V and 5 bases at J, with 6 bases in the middle. The CDR3 loop spans 13 amino acids. The CDR3 bases are TGTGCCAGCAGCTTAGGGGCCGACAATGAGCAGTTCTTC. This encodes CASSLGADNEQFF.

The J gene is TRBJ1-5, the V gene TRBV28, with D perhaps TRBD1 (6 bases). The CDR3 has 16 residues. The V gene lost 6 bases and the J gene lost 1 base, with 16 bases spanning the gap. CDR1 and CDR2 (germline): MDHEN, SYDVKM. CDR3 in DNA: TGTGCCAGCAGCCTACGCTTGAGGGGGAGCAATCAGCCCCAGCATTTT. Its translation is CASSLRLRGSNQPQHF. Together with reference TRBV28 and TRBJ1-5, the CDR3 gives the full variable domain: DVKVTQSSRYLVKRTGEKVFLECVQDMDHENMFWYRQDPGLGLRLIYFSYDVKMKEKGDIPEGYSVSREKKERFSLILESASTNQTSMYLCASSLRLRGSNQPQHFGDGTRLSIL.

This chain links TRBV5-1 with TRBJ1-4, with D perhaps matching TRBD1 (5 bases). This CDR3 has 12 residues. Trimming shortened V by 7 bases and J by 12 bases, and 16 bases separated the two germline ends. Germline CDR1 is SGHRS and CDR2 is YFSETQ. The CDR3 coding sequence is TGCGCCAGCGGGGCAGTCTCTGGAGAACTGTTTTTT. This codes for CASGAVSGELFF.

With regard to this clone: A read error may produce the germline difference seen at one junction end. This chain joins TRBV5-1 and TRBJ2-3, with TRBD2 matching 7 bases. The germline gives CDR1 SGHRS, CDR2 YFSETQ. This CDR3 region has 14 residues. Written as DNA, the CDR3 is TGCGCCAGCAGATTGGCTAGCGGTCCAGATACGCAGTATTTT. Protein: CASRLASGPDTQYF.

The rearrangement joins TRBV5-5 to TRBJ2-7; D call uncertain. V was cut by 0 bases and J by 3 bases, with 7 bases left in between. Germline V gene sequence: CDR1 SGHKS, CDR2 YYEKEE (reference sequence). The CDR3 is made up of 13 amino acids. CDR3 nucleotides: TGTGCCAGCAGCTTGGAGCGAAACTACGAGCAGTACTTC. It translates to CASSLERNYEQYF.

Details on this clone: The sample contains more than one DNA sequence encoding this CDR3. The J gene is TRBJ2-7, the V gene TRBV15; D gene uncertain. Trimming stripped 0 bases from V and 2 bases from J, with 2 bases between. Germline CDR1 is LNHNV and CDR2 is YYDKDF (reference sequence). This CDR3 is built from 12 residues. The CDR3 sequence is CATSRDTYEQYF. In nucleotides, the CDR3 is TGTGCCACCAGCAGAGACACCTACGAGCAGTACTTC.

In its sample, this clone was seen once. This CDR3 is also generated by other DNA sequences in the sample. The gene calls are TRBV19 and TRBJ1-5, with D perhaps matching TRBD1 (5 bases). The ends were cut back, 8 bases at V and 4 bases at J, with 9 bases in the middle. The CDR3 has 12 amino acids. Germline values: CDR1 LNHDA, CDR2 SQIVND (reference sequence). CDR3 in DNA: TGTGCCAGTTCCCAGGGAAATCAGCCCCAGCATTTT. Protein: CASSQGNQPQHF. The variable domain in full, with the rest retrieved from reference TRBV19 and TRBJ1-5, is DGGITQSPKYLFRKEGQNVTLSCEQNLNHDAMYWYRQDPGQGLRLIYYSQIVNDFQKGDIAEGYSVSREKKESFPLTVTSAQKNPTAFYLCASSQGNQPQHFGDGTRLSIL.

The V gene is TRBV4-2, the J gene TRBJ2-3; TRBD1 is a possible D gene (5 bases). V gave up 1 base and J gave up 6 bases, with 11 bases separating them. Germline V gene sequence: CDR1 LGHNA, CDR2 YNFKEQ. The CDR3 extends over 14 amino acids. The CDR3 protein is CASSQGGDWDTQYF. CDR3 DNA: TGTGCCAGCAGCCAAGGGGGCGATTGGGATACGCAGTATTTT.

Worth noting for this clone: A far larger clone is off by one base, so a read error is likely. V and J are TRBV7-3 and TRBJ2-2; no firm D call. This CDR3 region has 14 residues. Germline values: CDR1 SGHTA, CDR2 FQGTGA. The ends were cut back, 3 bases at V and 0 bases at J, with 5 bases in the middle. The CDR3 DNA reads as TGTGCCAGCAGCTTGAACGCGAACACCGGGGAGCTGTTTTTT. Protein product: CASSLNANTGELFF.

This clone was observed a handful of times. The CDR3 coding sequence is TGTGCCAGCAGCCCCGCAGGACCGACTAATGAAAAACTGTTTTTT. The encoded protein is CASSPAGPTNEKLFF. The chain joins TRBV5-4 to TRBJ1-4; no definite D call. V lost 4 bases to trimming and J lost 2 bases, with 12 bases between them. This CDR3 region has 15 residues. The V gene's germline CDR1 is SGHNT and CDR2 YYREEE (reference sequence).

Only a few counts were recorded for this clone. The chain joins TRBV11-1 to TRBJ2-7; a weak D match, TRBD1 (5 bases). Per germline, CDR1 SGHAT and CDR2 FQDESV (reference sequence). This CDR3 spans 13 amino acids. The germline V and J ends were trimmed by 0 bases and 2 bases, with 5 bases remaining between them. The CDR3 DNA reads TGTGCCAGCAGCTTAGCCAGGGCCTACGAGCAGTACTTC. This gives the protein CASSLARAYEQYF.